This entry concerns a single T cell receptor (beta chain). Its antigen is undetermined. Though probably carrying unrecorded immune exposures, donors were nominally healthy at sampling. PCR amplification relied on 60 Vbeta primers (plus 13 Jbeta primers). The assay was immunoSEQ multiplex PCR, and TCRdb's table has in-frame clones only and misses some. The top ten clones hold 4.7% of a sample with 160,000 or so clones, 70% of them seen once. The sample originates from a study of cytomegalovirus exposure and HLA in healthy donors. Study context: Most genotyped donors, 81% of some 400, had Caucasian-associated genetic ancestry.

Germline V lookup: CDR1 LNHDA, CDR2 SQIVND (reference sequence). CDR3 size: 15 residues. The trim removed 6 bases at V and 4 bases at J, leaving 9 bases unmatched. General study results and limits: Among TCR beta chains, those listed as cytomegalovirus-associated numbered approximately 150. Within an earlier analysis, most TCR beta V segments proved productive either about 87% or about 30% of the time.

This clonotype was obtained from a man younger than 35 in good health and CMV-seropositive. The material sequenced was PBMCs. J is TRBJ1-5 and V is TRBV19; 7 bases agree with TRBD1. This chain's CDR3 is CASRAQGSRNQPQHF. The CDR3 coding sequence is TGTGCCAGTAGGGCACAGGGGAGTAGGAATCAGCCCCAGCATTTT.